Shown below are 16 T cell receptor beta chains from a single sample sequenced in a study of regulatory T cells in long-lasting Graves disease. This sample's time point: newly diagnosed GD, antithyroid drugs for less than 3 months. Preparation of the TCR library used RNA extracted from PBMCs. Arm-PCR of CDR3 regions and iRepertoire HTBI primers were used to build TCR beta libraries. TCRdb ran MiXCR on the multiplex PCR reads and lists one entry per CDR3 protein. There are more than 300,000 distinct CDR3 sequences in the sample; 15% to 17% occur only once, and 20% to 25% lies in the top ten. The source material was peripheral blood mononuclear cells (PBMCs), sampled at new diagnosis, from a patient treated with antithyroid drugs. These receptor sequences come from a female donor with Graves disease.

The CDR3 sequence: CASSLASREDYGYTF. DNA of the CDR3: TGTGCCAGCAGCTTAGCTTCCAGGGAAGACTATGGCTACACCTTC. The chain combines TRBV7-2 with TRBJ1-2; weak D call: TRBD1 (5 bases). The CDR3 has 15 amino acids. V lost 0 bases and J 3 bases, leaving 11 bases between the germline ends. Germline-derived CDR1 and CDR2 are SGHTA and FQGNSA.

The rearrangement uses TRBV15 and TRBJ2-7; 9 bases agree with TRBD1. The germline gives CDR1 LNHNV, CDR2 YYDKDF (reference sequence). This CDR3 contains 14 residues. Losses at the gene ends were 3 bases for V and 1 base for J; bases not matched to a gene: 1. The CDR3 sequence: CATSRDRGSYEQYF. CDR3 nucleotides: TGTGCCACCAGCAGGGACAGGGGATCCTACGAGCAGTACTTC.

The genes are TRBV20-1 and TRBJ2-5, with 9 bases aligning to TRBD2. From germline, CDR1 is DFQATT and CDR2 SNEGSKA (reference sequence). The CDR3 is 16 amino acids. The trim removed 1 base at V and 4 bases at J, leaving 10 bases unmatched. The CDR3 DNA is TGCAGTGCTAGAGCGGCGGGGACTAGCTTATTAGAGACCCAGTACTTC. Amino acid sequence: CSARAAGTSLLETQYF.

This clonotype was seen many times. The chain couples TRBV7-2 to TRBJ2-7, with a tentative D call TRBD1 (6 bases). The CDR3 is 15 residues long. Trimming cost V 5 bases and J 4 bases, with 18 bases left between them. In germline, CDR1 is SGHTA, CDR2 FQGNSA. The CDR3 DNA reads TGTGCCAGCAGCCGCGATCATACAGGGATTTACGAGCAGTACTTC. Encoded protein: CASSRDHTGIYEQYF.

Ten or more counts support this clonotype. The CDR3 spells CASSSIRGRGADTQYF. In DNA form, the CDR3 reads TGTGCCAGCAGTAGTATCCGCGGGAGGGGGGCAGATACGCAGTATTTT. The V gene is TRBV12-3 or TRBV12-4, the J gene TRBJ2-3; TRBD2 aligns across 9 bases. J gave up 4 bases and V 5 bases, and 10 bases lay outside the gene matches. The CDR3 is 16 amino acids.

The CDR3, as DNA: TGTGCCAGCAGTTTCTGGCACAGGGGGCAGGAAGGCTACACCTTC. This translates into CASSFWHRGQEGYTF. The chain uses TRBV28 and TRBJ1-2; 9 bases line up with TRBD1. The CDR3 has 15 residues. Trimming cost V 3 bases and J 8 bases; bases outside gene matches: 10. Germline CDR1 MDHEN, CDR2 SYDVKM.

This clonotype was counted ten times or more. V is TRBV9 and J is TRBJ1-1; the match to TRBD1 covers 8 bases. Germline trimming cut 3 bases from V and 2 bases from J; bases unmatched to any gene: 3. CDR1 and CDR2 from the germline V gene are SGDLS and YYNGEE. The CDR3 loop spans 14 amino acids. CDR3 sequence reads: CASSGTGSNTEAFF. The CDR3, as DNA: TGTGCCAGCAGCGGGACAGGGTCTAACACTGAAGCTTTCTTT.

The J gene is TRBJ1-1, the V gene TRBV20-1; 9 bases fit TRBD1. J gave up 5 bases and V 0 bases, and 4 bases lay outside the gene matches. This CDR3 is built from 14 residues. The germline V gene has CDR1 DFQATT and CDR2 SNEGSKA (reference sequence). The chain's CDR3 is CSAREGTGPTEAFF. The CDR3 DNA sequence: TGCAGTGCTAGAGAAGGGACAGGGCCAACTGAAGCTTTCTTT.

The chain joins TRBV19 to TRBJ2-3; unclear D gene. Germline CDR1 LNHDA, CDR2 SQIVND (reference sequence). With 6 bases removed from V and 1 base from J, the gap between germline ends came to 14 bases. This CDR3 is built from 15 residues. The CDR3 DNA follows: TGTGCCAGTAGGTCCGAAGGGATACGCACAGATACGCAGTATTTT. Protein product: CASRSEGIRTDTQYF. The variable domain in full, completed from reference TRBV19 and TRBJ2-3, reads DGGITQSPKYLFRKEGQNVTLSCEQNLNHDAMYWYRQDPGQGLRLIYYSQIVNDFQKGDIAEGYSVSREKKESFPLTVTSAQKNPTAFYLCASRSEGIRTDTQYFGPGTRLTVL.

This clonotype occurred many times. V and J are TRBV2 and TRBJ1-1; 7 nucleotides agree with TRBD1. The germline CDR1 and CDR2 sequences are SNHLY and FYNNEI. CDR3 length equals 11 residues. V shed 8 bases and J 6 bases; nucleotides not matched to a gene: 3. The CDR3 sequence is CASAGGAEAFF. In DNA form, the CDR3 reads TGTGCCAGCGCAGGGGGAGCTGAAGCTTTCTTT.

This clonotype appeared many times. The rearrangement links TRBV20-1 to TRBJ1-1; D gene ambiguous. V was shortened by 4 bases and J by 6 bases, with 15 bases between the two germline ends. There are 13 residues in the CDR3. Germline CDR1 is DFQATT and CDR2 is SNEGSKA (reference sequence). Here the CDR3 DNA reads TGCAGTGCTAAGCCGTCCGGCTCGGCTGAAGCTTTCTTT. Amino acid sequence: CSAKPSGSAEAFF.

In its sample, this clonotype was seen many times. The gene calls are TRBV12-3 or TRBV12-4 and TRBJ1-5; D uncertain. The CDR3 runs 14 residues. V was trimmed by 6 bases and J by 5 bases, leaving 14 bases between them. The CDR3: CASSLGPIYQPQHF. CDR3 in DNA: TGTGCCAGCAGCCTAGGCCCGATCTATCAGCCCCAGCATTTT.

At least ten counts were recorded for this clonotype. This chain uses TRBV20-1 with TRBJ2-1; 12 bases fit TRBD2. The CDR3 has 18 amino acids. CDR1 is DFQATT, CDR2 SNEGSKA, per germline (reference sequence). V dropped 0 bases and J dropped 6; count of bases not matched to a gene: 12. CDR3 loop: CSARDSGASGREPNEQFF. DNA of the CDR3: TGCAGTGCTAGAGATAGTGGGGCTAGCGGGAGGGAACCCAATGAGCAGTTCTTC.

This clonotype was counted at least ten times. The V call is TRBV20-1, the J call TRBJ1-4, with 9 positions matching TRBD1. CDR1 is DFQATT and CDR2 is SNEGSKA in the germline V gene (reference sequence). This CDR3 has 14 amino acids. The J segment lost 4 bases and the V segment lost 5 bases, leaving 5 bases of the junction unmatched. CDR3 sequence: CSAPPGQGNEKLFF. CDR3 sequence (DNA): TGCAGTGCTCCCCCGGGACAGGGTAATGAAAAACTGTTTTTT.

This clonotype was counted a single time. The V and J genes are TRBV11-2 and TRBJ2-1; tentative D call: TRBD1 (6 bases). The DNA matches TRBJ2-5 better at its end, which makes the J call doubtful. The germline V gene has CDR1 SGHAT and CDR2 FQNNGV. This CDR3 is 17 amino acids long. The DNA for the CDR3 is TGTGCCAGCAGCTTAGACCCGGGACAACGATACCAAGAGACCCAGTACTTC. It codes for CASSLDPGQRYQETQYF.

This clonotype was picked up many times. This chain connects TRBV14 to TRBJ2-1; 10 nucleotides agree with TRBD2. Germline V gene data show CDR1 as SGHDN and CDR2 as FVKESK. The CDR3 extends over 16 amino acids. J gave up 8 bases and V 4 bases, and 11 bases lay outside the gene matches. Here the CDR3 reads CASSPPPSGRWYEQFF. Written as DNA, the CDR3 is TGTGCCAGCAGCCCACCCCCTAGCGGGAGATGGTATGAGCAGTTCTTC.